The 32 T cell receptor beta chains below all came from one sample that was sequenced in a study of T-cell reconstitution after alpha-beta-depleted transplantation in children. Unique molecular identifiers were used in preparing the TCRbeta library. TCRdb redid the calling of the PCR reads with MiXCR, one entry per CDR3 protein. The sample shows almost 500,000 distinct CDR3 sequences, over 9.5% of them seen only once. This sample comprised PBMCs, obtained before TCRalphabeta/CD19-depleted stem cell transplant. The origin of the receptors is a child aged 2-15 years with inherited bone marrow failure, due to receive a stem cell transplant.

The CDR3 here is CASSLWGLGSYEQYF. Written as DNA, the CDR3 is TGTGCCAGCAGCTTATGGGGTCTAGGCTCCTACGAGCAGTACTTC. J is TRBJ2-7 and V is TRBV13; D gene ambiguous. V lost 2 bases and J 0 bases, leaving 11 bases between the germline ends. The germline V gene has CDR1 PRHDT and CDR2 FYEKMQ (reference sequence). The CDR3 contains 15 residues.

This clonotype has ten or more counts. V is TRBV19 and J is TRBJ1-5; D may be TRBD1 (5 bases). The CDR3 sequence is 12 residues long. Germline V CDR1 and CDR2: LNHDA, SQIVND (reference sequence). The V gene lost 5 bases and the J gene lost 7 bases, with 9 bases spanning the gap. This CDR3 is CASSERGQPQHF. The CDR3 nucleotides read TGTGCCAGTAGTGAGAGGGGCCAGCCCCAGCATTTT.

Comment on this clonotype: A much larger clone differs by one base, so this may be a read error. The chain employs TRBV6-1 and TRBJ2-3; D remains ambiguous. Trimming left V 6 bases short and J 1 base short, with 14 bases between. CDR3 length equals 15 residues. CDR1 is MNHNS, CDR2 SASEGT, per germline. The CDR3 bases are TGTGCCAGCAGGACCCGACTCCTTGGCACAGATACGCAGTATTTT. Its protein is CASRTRLLGTDTQYF.

J is TRBJ2-4 and V is TRBV5-4; D is perhaps TRBD2 (6 bases). The CDR3 consists of 15 residues. V lost 1 base, J lost 6 bases, and 14 bases lay in between. CDR1 is SGHNT, CDR2 YYREEE, per germline (reference sequence). CDR3 sequence (DNA): TGTGCCAGCAGCTTGTCGGGAGAGCCGGGAAACATTCAGTACTTC. This gives the protein CASSLSGEPGNIQYF.

As for this clonotype: Possible read error: a much larger clone is one base away. The V and J genes are TRBV7-2 and TRBJ1-1, with D uncertain. Germline assignment: CDR1 SGHTA and CDR2 FQGNSA. The CDR3 is 15 amino acids. V shed 5 bases and J shed 3 bases, with 16 bases lying between them. CDR3 protein: CASSLKKASYTEAFF. The CDR3 DNA reads TGTGCCAGCAGCCTCAAGAAAGCTTCTTACACTGAAGCTTTCTTT.

This clonotype was seen many times. V and J are TRBV7-6 and TRBJ2-6; the D is unclear. The V gene lost 2 bases and the J gene lost 4 bases, with 9 bases spanning the gap. The CDR3 sequence is 15 residues long. Germline V gene data show CDR1 as SGHVS and CDR2 as FNYEAQ. The CDR3 coding sequence is TGTGCCAGCAGCTTATACTTTTCAGGGGCCAACGTCCTGACTTTC. It is translated as CASSLYFSGANVLTF.

Ten or more counts support this clonotype. V is TRBV12-3 or TRBV12-4 and J is TRBJ2-3; 12 positions agree with TRBD2. This CDR3 is 14 amino acids long. The trim removed 7 bases at V and 4 bases at J, leaving 3 bases unmatched. The CDR3 loop reads CASILAGGPDTQYF. The CDR3 nucleotides read TGTGCCAGCATCCTAGCGGGAGGGCCAGATACGCAGTATTTT.

This clonotype appeared a few times. This chain uses TRBV4-2 with TRBJ2-3; TRBD2 matches 7 bases. Unmatched junction bases numbered 9, after V lost 0 bases and J lost 6 bases. Germline CDR1 and CDR2: LGHNA and YNFKEQ. This CDR3 contains 16 residues. CDR3 in amino acids: CASSQDRASGIDTQYF. In nucleotides, the CDR3 is TGTGCCAGCAGCCAAGATCGGGCTAGCGGCATCGATACGCAGTATTTT.

The J gene is TRBJ2-7, the V gene TRBV7-9, with 9 bases lining up with TRBD2. Germline CDR1 is SEHNR and CDR2 is FQNEAQ (reference sequence). J lost 5 bases, V lost 7 bases, and 12 bases had no gene match. This CDR3 contains 15 residues. CDR3 in amino acids: CASNHGSLAGNEQYF. DNA for the CDR3: TGTGCCAGCAACCACGGAAGCCTAGCGGGAAACGAGCAGTACTTC.

This clonotype was counted ten times or more. CDR3 in amino acids: CASSPRDRGGNEQFF. The CDR3 DNA sequence: TGTGCCAGCAGCCCCCGGGACAGGGGTGGCAATGAGCAGTTCTTC. The genes are TRBV7-9 and TRBJ2-1, with 10 bases that match TRBD1. CDR1 SEHNR and CDR2 FQNEAQ come from the germline V gene (reference sequence). The CDR3 sequence is 15 residues long. Trimming removed 5 bases from V and 6 bases from J; junction bases left unmatched: 7. Based on the CDR3 plus reference TRBV7-9 and TRBJ2-1, the full variable domain is DTGVSQNPRHKITKRGQNVTFRCDPISEHNRLYWYRQTLGQGPEFLTYFQNEAQLEKSRLLSDRFSAERPKGSFSTLEIQRTEQGDSAMYLCASSPRDRGGNEQFFGPGTRLTVL.

Many counts were recorded for this clonotype. The chain is built from TRBV28 and TRBJ2-7, with D unresolved. This CDR3 contains 16 residues. V was trimmed by 10 bases and J by 2 bases, leaving 24 bases between them. Germline values: CDR1 MDHEN, CDR2 SYDVKM. Here the CDR3 reads CATIGPGALTPYEQYF. In DNA form, the CDR3 reads TGTGCCACCATCGGGCCAGGAGCCCTAACCCCCTACGAGCAGTACTTC.

V usage is TRBV6-1 and J usage is TRBJ2-7; 7 bases agree with TRBD1. There are 13 residues in the CDR3. CDR1 is MNHNS, CDR2 SASEGT, per germline. Unmatched junction bases numbered 4, after V lost 6 bases and J lost 2 bases. The CDR3 region is CASRQGFAYEQYF. DNA for the CDR3: TGTGCCAGCAGACAGGGGTTTGCCTACGAGCAGTACTTC.

The sample holds many counts of this clonotype. J is TRBJ1-1 and V is TRBV27, with a weak D call TRBD1 (6 bases). V dropped 2 bases and J dropped 5 bases, with 12 bases sitting between them. The CDR3 sequence is 14 residues long. In germline, CDR1 is MNHEY, CDR2 SMNVEV (reference sequence). The CDR3 DNA follows: TGTGCCAGCAGTTTAACAGGGTGGGTTACTGAAGCTTTCTTT. The encoded protein is CASSLTGWVTEAFF.

This clonotype was seen repeatedly, ten times or more. The rearrangement joins TRBV9 to TRBJ2-1; no definite D call. CDR1 is SGDLS, CDR2 YYNGEE, per germline. CDR3 length: 12 residues. The V end was cut by 4 bases, the J end by 7 bases, with 9 bases between. DNA of the CDR3: TGTGCCAGCAGCACCACATGGAATGAGCAGTTCTTC. Encoded protein: CASSTTWNEQFF.

Ten or more counts support this clonotype. The J gene is TRBJ1-1, the V gene TRBV5-1; the D gene is possibly TRBD1 (6 bases). Germline V lookup: CDR1 SGHRS, CDR2 YFSETQ. The CDR3 is 15 amino acids. The ends were cut back, 0 bases at V and 5 bases at J, with 14 bases in the middle. The CDR3 sequence: CASSLVGRGGTEAFF. The CDR3 bases are TGCGCCAGCAGCTTGGTTGGCAGGGGAGGAACTGAAGCTTTCTTT.

This clonotype was found many times. V and J are TRBV20-1 and TRBJ2-5, with 8 bases identical to TRBD2. The CDR3 has 17 residues. Per germline, CDR1 DFQATT and CDR2 SNEGSKA (reference sequence). Losses at the gene ends were 1 base for V and 4 bases for J; bases not matched to a gene: 14. In DNA, the CDR3 is TGCAGTGCTAGAGTCCCCAAACTAGCGGTCCCGGGAGAGACCCAGTACTTC. This codes for CSARVPKLAVPGETQYF.

This clonotype was detected ten times or more. The rearrangement links TRBV20-1 to TRBJ2-3, with TRBD2 matching 9 bases. In germline, CDR1 is DFQATT, CDR2 SNEGSKA (reference sequence). The V and J ends lost 5 bases and 1 base, in that order; junction bases with no gene match: 10. The CDR3 is 16 residues long. The CDR3 is CSAPELTSGGTDTQYF. CDR3 coding DNA: TGCAGTGCTCCCGAGCTGACTAGCGGCGGCACAGATACGCAGTATTTT.

Many counts were recorded for this clonotype. The V call is TRBV27, the J call TRBJ2-6, with D unresolved. The germline V gene encodes CDR1 MNHEY and CDR2 SMNVEV (reference sequence). V lost 5 bases and J 0 bases, leaving 8 bases between the germline ends. This CDR3 region has 15 residues. The CDR3 sequence is CASSPLSSGANVLTF. CDR3 in DNA: TGTGCCAGCAGTCCATTGAGCTCTGGGGCCAACGTCCTGACTTTC.

This clonotype was counted ten times or more. The chain is built from TRBV7-2 and TRBJ1-2; the D is unclear. Germline CDR1 and CDR2: SGHTA and FQGNSA. Trimming removed 4 bases at V and 5 bases at J, with 8 bases between. There are 12 residues in the CDR3. The CDR3 sequence is CASSSDGYGYTF. CDR3 coding DNA: TGTGCCAGCAGCTCAGACGGGTATGGCTACACCTTC.

There are many counts of this clonotype. The chain combines TRBV4-3 with TRBJ2-3; 10 nucleotides align to TRBD2. The trim removed 4 bases at V and 4 bases at J, leaving 14 bases unmatched. Germline V gives CDR1 LGHNA, CDR2 YSLEER. This CDR3 comprises 18 residues. The CDR3 nucleotides read TGCGCCAGCAGCCCTCGGCCAGCGGGAGGGCGTTCCGCAGATACGCAGTATTTT. Translating gives CASSPRPAGGRSADTQYF.

This clonotype was seen at least ten times. The chain carries TRBV12-3 or TRBV12-4 and TRBJ2-3; 11 nucleotides agree with TRBD2. The CDR3 is 15 amino acids. V shed 5 bases, J shed 0 bases, and the junction held 1 base outside the gene matches. Written as DNA, the CDR3 is TGTGCCAGCAGTCGGACTAGCGGGAGCACAGATACGCAGTATTTT. Protein product: CASSRTSGSTDTQYF.

This clonotype was recorded many times. V usage is TRBV6-1 and J usage is TRBJ2-6; no clear D gene. This CDR3 region has 13 residues. Germline lookup yields CDR1 MNHNS and CDR2 SASEGT. V was clipped by 7 bases and J by 2 bases, with 6 bases between them. Here the CDR3 reads CASTDPGANVLTF. CDR3 bases: TGTGCCAGCACTGATCCTGGGGCCAACGTCCTGACTTTC.

This clonotype was observed many times. The chain combines TRBV5-1 with TRBJ2-7; 10 nucleotides line up with TRBD1. The CDR3 runs to 18 residues. Germline assignment: CDR1 SGHRS and CDR2 YFSETQ. Trimming at V came to 4 bases and at J to 5 bases, leaving 18 bases not matched to a gene. CDR3 sequence reads: CASSLITGTGDFQHEQYF. The CDR3 nucleotides are TGCGCCAGCAGCCTCATTACAGGGACAGGGGACTTTCAACACGAGCAGTACTTC.

Many counts were recorded for this clonotype. V usage is TRBV4-3 and J usage is TRBJ2-7, with 10 positions matching TRBD2. This CDR3 is 18 amino acids long. V lost 3 bases, J lost 4 bases, and 15 bases stayed unmatched. Germline V gene sequence: CDR1 LGHNA, CDR2 YSLEER. This CDR3 reads CASSHNYGASGSMYEQYF. The CDR3 coding sequence is TGCGCCAGCAGCCATAACTATGGGGCTAGCGGGAGTATGTACGAGCAGTACTTC.

Note on this clonotype: It may be a read error: a sequence one base away is much more abundant. The chain has TRBV29-1 and TRBJ1-2; 7 bases agree with TRBD1. Looked up from germline, CDR1 is SQVTM and CDR2 is ANQGSEA. V trimming: 4 bases; J trimming: 8 bases; junction bases outside the gene matches: 19. The CDR3 is 16 residues long. DNA of the CDR3: TGCAGCGTTGGGGGTTCCGGGACAGCCTATACTTGGGGCTACACCTTC. Residues: CSVGGSGTAYTWGYTF.

This clonotype was detected many times. This chain joins TRBV11-2 and TRBJ2-2; no reliable D call. The length of the CDR3 is 17 residues. Trimming removed 5 bases from V and 0 bases from J, with 16 bases in between. Germline V gives CDR1 SGHAT, CDR2 FQNNGV. CDR3 bases: TGTGCCAGCAGCCTTCCGTGGGTAACCGCGAACACCGGGGAGCTGTTTTTT. Its protein is CASSLPWVTANTGELFF. The full variable domain, with the rest looked up from reference TRBV11-2 and TRBJ2-2, is EAGVAQSPRYKIIEKRQSVAFWCNPISGHATLYWYQQILGQGPKLLIQFQNNGVVDDSQLPKDRFSAERLKGVDSTLKIQPAKLEDSAVYLCASSLPWVTANTGELFFGEGSRLTVL.

This clonotype has a count of ten or more. This rearrangement joins TRBV20-1 to TRBJ2-5, with D perhaps matching TRBD1 or TRBD2 (5 bases each). V shed 3 bases and J shed 1 base, with 12 bases lying between them. Germline CDR1 is DFQATT and CDR2 is SNEGSKA (reference sequence). This CDR3 comprises 14 residues. The CDR3: CSARLAGSQETQYF. CDR3 in DNA: TGCAGTGCTAGGTTGGCAGGGAGCCAAGAGACCCAGTACTTC.

Ten or more counts support this clonotype. The J gene is TRBJ2-2, the V gene TRBV6-1; 8 bases map to TRBD1. Germline lookup yields CDR1 MNHNS and CDR2 SASEGT. The CDR3 has 15 residues. V shed 8 bases, J shed 0 bases, and the junction held 5 bases outside the gene matches. The CDR3 nucleotides are TGTGCCAGCCGGGACAGGCCCCCGAACACCGGGGAGCTGTTTTTT. Protein: CASRDRPPNTGELFF.

This clonotype was counted at least ten times. This chain connects TRBV11-2 to TRBJ2-2; no clear D gene. CDR1 and CDR2 from the germline V gene are SGHAT and FQNNGV. The CDR3 sequence is 14 residues long. Trimming took 5 bases from V and 8 from J, leaving 15 bases between them. This CDR3 reads CASSPPGFLGELFF. The DNA of the CDR3 is TGTGCCAGCAGCCCCCCCGGATTTCTGGGGGAGCTGTTTTTT.

The chain employs TRBV5-1 and TRBJ2-1; a weak D match, TRBD2 (6 bases). V was cut by 1 base and J by 7 bases, with 15 bases left in between. CDR1 is SGHRS and CDR2 is YFSETQ in the germline V gene. The CDR3 has 15 amino acids. The CDR3, as DNA: TGCGCCAGCAGCTTGCAGAGCGGGCGCCTAAATGAGCAGTTCTTC. Its translation is CASSLQSGRLNEQFF.

This clonotype was counted at least ten times. The chain uses TRBV7-9 and TRBJ1-4, with a tentative D call TRBD1 (5 bases). Trimming shortened V by 3 bases and J by 6 bases, and 14 bases separated the two germline ends. The CDR3 extends over 15 amino acids. Germline CDR1 SEHNR, CDR2 FQNEAQ (reference sequence). The CDR3, as DNA: TGTGCCAGCAGCTTCCAGACAGTTCATTATGAAAAACTGTTTTTT. This codes for CASSFQTVHYEKLFF.

This clonotype was picked up many times. The rearrangement links TRBV29-1 to TRBJ2-5; 8 bases match TRBD2. This CDR3 is 13 amino acids long. J was trimmed by 2 bases and V by 6 bases; bases with no gene match: 5. Looked up from germline, CDR1 is SQVTM and CDR2 is ANQGSEA. This CDR3 is CSVTGTRQETQYF. CDR3 sequence (DNA): TGCAGCGTCACCGGGACTAGACAAGAGACCCAGTACTTC.